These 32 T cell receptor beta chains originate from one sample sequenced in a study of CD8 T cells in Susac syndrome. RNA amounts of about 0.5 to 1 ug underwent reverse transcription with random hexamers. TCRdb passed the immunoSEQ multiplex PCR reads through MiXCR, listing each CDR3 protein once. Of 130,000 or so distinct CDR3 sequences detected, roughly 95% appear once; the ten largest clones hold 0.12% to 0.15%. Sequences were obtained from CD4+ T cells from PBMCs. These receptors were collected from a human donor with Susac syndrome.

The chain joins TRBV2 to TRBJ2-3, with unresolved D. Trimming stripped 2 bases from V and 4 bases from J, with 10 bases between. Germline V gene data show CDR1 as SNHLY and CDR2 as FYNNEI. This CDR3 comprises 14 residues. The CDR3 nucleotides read TGTGCCAGCAGTGAACGATTGCCCCCAGATACGCAGTATTTT. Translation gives CASSERLPPDTQYF.

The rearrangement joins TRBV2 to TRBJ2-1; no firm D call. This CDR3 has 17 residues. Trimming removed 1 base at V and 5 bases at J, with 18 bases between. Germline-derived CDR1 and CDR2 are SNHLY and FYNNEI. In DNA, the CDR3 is TGTGCCAGCAGTGAAGAGAGCTTTTTATTAGGGAACAATGAGCAGTTCTTC. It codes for CASSEESFLLGNNEQFF.

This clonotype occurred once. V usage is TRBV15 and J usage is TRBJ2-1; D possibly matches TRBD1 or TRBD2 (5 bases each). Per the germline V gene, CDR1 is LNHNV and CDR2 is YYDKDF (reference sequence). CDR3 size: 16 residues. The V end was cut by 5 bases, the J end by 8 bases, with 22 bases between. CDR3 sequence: CATSGLRGARFDEQFF. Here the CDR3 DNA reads TGTGCCACCAGCGGACTTCGAGGGGCGAGGTTTGATGAGCAGTTCTTC.

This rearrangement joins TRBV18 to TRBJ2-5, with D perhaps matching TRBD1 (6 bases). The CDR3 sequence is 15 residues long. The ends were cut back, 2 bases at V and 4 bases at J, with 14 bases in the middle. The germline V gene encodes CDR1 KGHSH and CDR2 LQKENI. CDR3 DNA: TGTGCCAGCTCACCAACTAGAGGGGGTCGAGAGACCCAGTACTTC. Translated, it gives CASSPTRGGRETQYF.

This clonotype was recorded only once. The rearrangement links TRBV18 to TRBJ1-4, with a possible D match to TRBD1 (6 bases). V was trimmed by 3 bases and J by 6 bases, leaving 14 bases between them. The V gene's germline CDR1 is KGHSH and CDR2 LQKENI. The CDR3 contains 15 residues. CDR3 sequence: CASSPLGQSYEKLFF. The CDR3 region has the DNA TGTGCCAGCTCACCTCTGGGACAATCATATGAAAAACTGTTTTTT.

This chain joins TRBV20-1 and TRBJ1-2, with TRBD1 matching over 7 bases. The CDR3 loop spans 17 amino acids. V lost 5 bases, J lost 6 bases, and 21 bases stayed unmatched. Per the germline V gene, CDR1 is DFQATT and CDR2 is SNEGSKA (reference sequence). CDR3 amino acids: CSALAVETWDSGDGYTF. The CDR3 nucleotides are TGCAGTGCTTTGGCCGTGGAGACTTGGGACAGTGGGGATGGCTACACCTTC.

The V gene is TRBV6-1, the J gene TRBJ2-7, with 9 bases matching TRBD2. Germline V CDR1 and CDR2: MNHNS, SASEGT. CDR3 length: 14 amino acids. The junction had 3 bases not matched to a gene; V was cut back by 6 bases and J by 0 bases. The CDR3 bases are TGTGCCAGCAGCTTTAGCGGGAGCTCCTACGAGCAGTACTTC. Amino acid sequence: CASSFSGSSYEQYF.

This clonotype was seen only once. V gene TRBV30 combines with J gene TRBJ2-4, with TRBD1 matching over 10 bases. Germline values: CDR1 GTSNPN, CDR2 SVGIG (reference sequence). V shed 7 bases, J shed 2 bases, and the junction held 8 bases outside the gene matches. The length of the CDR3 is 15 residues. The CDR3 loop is CASGPDRGTKNIQYF. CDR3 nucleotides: TGTGCCTCCGGGCCGGACAGGGGGACCAAAAACATTCAGTACTTC.

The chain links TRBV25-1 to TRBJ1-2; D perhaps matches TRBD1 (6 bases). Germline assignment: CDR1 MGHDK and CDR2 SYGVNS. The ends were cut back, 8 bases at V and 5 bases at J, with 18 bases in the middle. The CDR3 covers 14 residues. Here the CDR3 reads CASRGHPGNYGYTF. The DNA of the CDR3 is TGTGCCAGCCGGGGACATCCGGGGAATTATGGCTACACCTTC.

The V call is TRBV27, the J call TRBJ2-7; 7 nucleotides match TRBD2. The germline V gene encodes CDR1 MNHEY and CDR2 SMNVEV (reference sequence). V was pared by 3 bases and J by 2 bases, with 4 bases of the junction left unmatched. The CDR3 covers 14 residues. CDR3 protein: CASSFQRGAYEQYF. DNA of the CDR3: TGTGCCAGCAGTTTCCAGCGGGGAGCCTACGAGCAGTACTTC.

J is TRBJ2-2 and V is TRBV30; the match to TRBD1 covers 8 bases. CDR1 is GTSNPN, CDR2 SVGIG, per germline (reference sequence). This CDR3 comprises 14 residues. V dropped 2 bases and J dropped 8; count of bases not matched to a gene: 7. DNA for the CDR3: TGTGCCTGGAGTACGGACAGGGTTGGTGGGGAGCTGTTTTTT. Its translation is CAWSTDRVGGELFF.

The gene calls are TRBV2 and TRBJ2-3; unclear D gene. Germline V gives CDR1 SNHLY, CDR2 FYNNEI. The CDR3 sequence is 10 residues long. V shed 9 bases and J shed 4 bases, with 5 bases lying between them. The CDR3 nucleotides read TGTGCCAGTAGCCCAGATACGCAGTATTTT. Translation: CASSPDTQYF.

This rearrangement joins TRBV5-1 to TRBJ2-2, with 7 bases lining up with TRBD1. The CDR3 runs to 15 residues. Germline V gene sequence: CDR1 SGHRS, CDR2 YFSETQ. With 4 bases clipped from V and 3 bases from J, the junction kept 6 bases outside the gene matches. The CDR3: CASSEGTDYTGELFF. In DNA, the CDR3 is TGCGCCAGCAGCGAAGGGACAGACTACACCGGGGAGCTGTTTTTT.

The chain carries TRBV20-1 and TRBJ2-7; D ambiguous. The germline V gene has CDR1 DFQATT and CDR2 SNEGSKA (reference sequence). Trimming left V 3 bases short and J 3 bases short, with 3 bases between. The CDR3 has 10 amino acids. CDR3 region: CSASLYEQYF. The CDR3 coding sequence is TGCAGTGCTAGCCTCTACGAGCAGTACTTC.

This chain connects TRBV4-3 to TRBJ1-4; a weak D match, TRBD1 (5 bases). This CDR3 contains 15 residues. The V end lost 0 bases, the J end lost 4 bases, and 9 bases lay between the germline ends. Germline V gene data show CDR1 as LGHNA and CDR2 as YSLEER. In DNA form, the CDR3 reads TGCGCCAGCAGCCAAGACGCAGGGCTTAATGAAAAACTGTTTTTT. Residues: CASSQDAGLNEKLFF.

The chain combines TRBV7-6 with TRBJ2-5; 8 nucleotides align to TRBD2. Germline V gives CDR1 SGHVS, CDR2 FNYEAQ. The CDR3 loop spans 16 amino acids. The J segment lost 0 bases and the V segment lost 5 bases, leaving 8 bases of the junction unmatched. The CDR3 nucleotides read TGTGCCAGCAGCGCAGGACTAGCTGCGTACCAAGAGACCCAGTACTTC. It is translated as CASSAGLAAYQETQYF. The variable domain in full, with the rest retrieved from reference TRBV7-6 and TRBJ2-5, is GAGVSQSPRYKVTKRGQDVALRCDPISGHVSLYWYRQALGQGPEFLTYFNYEAQQDKSGLPNDRFSAERPEGSISTLTIQRTEQRDSAMYRCASSAGLAAYQETQYFGPGTRLLVL.

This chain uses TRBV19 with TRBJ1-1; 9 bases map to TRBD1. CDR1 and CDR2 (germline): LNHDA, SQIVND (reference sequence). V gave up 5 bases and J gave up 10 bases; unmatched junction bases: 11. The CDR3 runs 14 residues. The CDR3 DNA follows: TGTGCCAGTAGTGCGTCGGGACAGGGAGGGTCAGCTTTCTTT. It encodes CASSASGQGGSAFF.

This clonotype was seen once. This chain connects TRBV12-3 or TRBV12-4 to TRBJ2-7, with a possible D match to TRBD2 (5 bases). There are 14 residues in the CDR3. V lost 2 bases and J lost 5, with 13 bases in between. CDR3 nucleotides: TGTGCCAGCAGTTTATCGGGGAGCACCCACGAGCAGTACTTC. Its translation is CASSLSGSTHEQYF.

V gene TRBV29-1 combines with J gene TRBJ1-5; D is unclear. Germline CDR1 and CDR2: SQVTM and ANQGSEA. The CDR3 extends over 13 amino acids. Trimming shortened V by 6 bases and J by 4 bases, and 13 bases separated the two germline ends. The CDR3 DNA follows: TGCAGCGTGTCGGAAAACCTTAATCAGCCCCAGCATTTT. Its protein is CSVSENLNQPQHF. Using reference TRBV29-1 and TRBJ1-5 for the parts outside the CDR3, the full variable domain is SAVISQKPSRDICQRGTSLTIQCQVDSQVTMMFWYRQQPGQSLTLIATANQGSEATYESGFVIDKFPISRPNLTFSTLTVSNMSPEDSSIYLCSVSENLNQPQHFGDGTRLSIL.

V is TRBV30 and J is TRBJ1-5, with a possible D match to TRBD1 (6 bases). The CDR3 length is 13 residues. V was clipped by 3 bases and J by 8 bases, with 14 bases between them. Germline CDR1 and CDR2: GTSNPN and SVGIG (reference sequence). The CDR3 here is CAWSEDRYEPQHF. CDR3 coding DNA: TGTGCCTGGAGCGAAGACAGGTATGAGCCCCAGCATTTT.

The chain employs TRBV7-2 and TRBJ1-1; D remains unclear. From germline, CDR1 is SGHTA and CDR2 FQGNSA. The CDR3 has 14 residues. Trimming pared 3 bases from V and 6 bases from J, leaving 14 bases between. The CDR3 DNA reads TGTGCCAGCAGCTTCCTGTCAAGTGGGGCTGAAGCTTTCTTT. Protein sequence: CASSFLSSGAEAFF.

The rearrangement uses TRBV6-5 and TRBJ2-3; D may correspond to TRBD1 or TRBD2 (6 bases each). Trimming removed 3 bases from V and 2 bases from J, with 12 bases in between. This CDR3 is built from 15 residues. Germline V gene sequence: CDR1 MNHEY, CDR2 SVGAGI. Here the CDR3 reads CASSYTGALTDTQYF. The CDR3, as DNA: TGTGCCAGCAGTTATACGGGGGCCCTCACAGATACGCAGTATTTT.

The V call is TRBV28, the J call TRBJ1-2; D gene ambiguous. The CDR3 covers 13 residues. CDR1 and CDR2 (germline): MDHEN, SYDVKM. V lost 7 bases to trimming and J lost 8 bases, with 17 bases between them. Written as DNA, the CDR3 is TGTGCCAGCACCACGGGGATAGGACGGGGCTACACCTTC. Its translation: CASTTGIGRGYTF.

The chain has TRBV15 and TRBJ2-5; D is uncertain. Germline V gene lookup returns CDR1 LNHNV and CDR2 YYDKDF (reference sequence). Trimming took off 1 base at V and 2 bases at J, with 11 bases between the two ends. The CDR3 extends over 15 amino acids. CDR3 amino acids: CATSRGDTGQETQYF. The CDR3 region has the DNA TGTGCCACCAGCAGAGGAGACACCGGACAAGAGACCCAGTACTTC. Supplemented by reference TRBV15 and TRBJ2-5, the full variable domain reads DAMVIQNPRYQVTQFGKPVTLSCSQTLNHNVMYWYQQKSSQAPKLLFHYYDKDFNNEADTPDNFQSRRPNTSFCFLDIRSPGLGDTAMYLCATSRGDTGQETQYFGPGTRLLVL.

The CDR3 is CAWNSGSSYNEQFF. In DNA, the CDR3 is TGTGCCTGGAATAGCGGGAGCTCCTACAATGAGCAGTTCTTC. The V call is TRBV30, the J call TRBJ2-1; 9 bases match TRBD2. The CDR3 has 14 residues. V dropped 4 bases and J dropped 0; count of bases not matched to a gene: 1. The germline gives CDR1 GTSNPN, CDR2 SVGIG (reference sequence).

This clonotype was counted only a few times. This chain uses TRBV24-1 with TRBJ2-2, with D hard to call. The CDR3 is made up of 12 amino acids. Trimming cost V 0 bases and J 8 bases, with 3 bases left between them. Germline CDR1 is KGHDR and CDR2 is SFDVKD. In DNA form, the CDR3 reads TGTGCCACCAGTGATTTGTCAGGGGAGCTGTTTTTT. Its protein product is CATSDLSGELFF.

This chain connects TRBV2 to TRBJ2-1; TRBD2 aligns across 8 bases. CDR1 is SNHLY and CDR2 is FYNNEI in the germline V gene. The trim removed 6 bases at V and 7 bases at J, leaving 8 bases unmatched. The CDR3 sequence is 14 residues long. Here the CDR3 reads CASRATGTRNEQFF. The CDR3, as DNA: TGTGCCAGCAGAGCAACCGGGACTAGAAATGAGCAGTTCTTC.

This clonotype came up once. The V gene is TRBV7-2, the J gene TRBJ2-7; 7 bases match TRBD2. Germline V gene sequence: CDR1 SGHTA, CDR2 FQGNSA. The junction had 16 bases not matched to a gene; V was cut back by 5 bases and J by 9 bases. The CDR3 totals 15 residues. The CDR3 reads CASSGSGGSLLRQYF. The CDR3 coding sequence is TGTGCCAGCAGCGGGTCGGGCGGGAGCCTATTGCGGCAGTACTTC.

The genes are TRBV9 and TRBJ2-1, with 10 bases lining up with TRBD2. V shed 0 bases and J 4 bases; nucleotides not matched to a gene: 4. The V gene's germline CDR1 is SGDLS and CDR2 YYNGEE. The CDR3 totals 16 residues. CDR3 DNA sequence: TGTGCCAGCAGCGTAGTAGGGACTAGCGCATACAATGAGCAGTTCTTC. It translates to CASSVVGTSAYNEQFF.

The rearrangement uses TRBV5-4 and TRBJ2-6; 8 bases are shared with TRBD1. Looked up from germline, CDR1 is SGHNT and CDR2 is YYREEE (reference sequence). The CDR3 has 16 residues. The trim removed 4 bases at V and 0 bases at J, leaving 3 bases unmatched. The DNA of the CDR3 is TGTGCCAGCAGCCGACAGGGGAACTCTGGGGCCAACGTCCTGACTTTC. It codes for CASSRQGNSGANVLTF.

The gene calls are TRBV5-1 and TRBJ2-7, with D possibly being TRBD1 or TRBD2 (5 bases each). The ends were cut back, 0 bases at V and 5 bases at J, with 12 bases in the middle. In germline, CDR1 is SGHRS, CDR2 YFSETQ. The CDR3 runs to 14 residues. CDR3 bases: TGCGCCAGCAGCTTGGGATGGGGGATCGACGAGCAGTACTTC. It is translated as CASSLGWGIDEQYF.

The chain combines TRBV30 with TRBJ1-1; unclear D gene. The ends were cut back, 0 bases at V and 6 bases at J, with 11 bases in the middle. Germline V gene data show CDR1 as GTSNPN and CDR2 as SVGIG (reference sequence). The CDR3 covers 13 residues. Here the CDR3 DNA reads TGTGCCTGGAGTGTACAGAGGGTCGCTGAAGCTTTCTTT. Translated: CAWSVQRVAEAFF.